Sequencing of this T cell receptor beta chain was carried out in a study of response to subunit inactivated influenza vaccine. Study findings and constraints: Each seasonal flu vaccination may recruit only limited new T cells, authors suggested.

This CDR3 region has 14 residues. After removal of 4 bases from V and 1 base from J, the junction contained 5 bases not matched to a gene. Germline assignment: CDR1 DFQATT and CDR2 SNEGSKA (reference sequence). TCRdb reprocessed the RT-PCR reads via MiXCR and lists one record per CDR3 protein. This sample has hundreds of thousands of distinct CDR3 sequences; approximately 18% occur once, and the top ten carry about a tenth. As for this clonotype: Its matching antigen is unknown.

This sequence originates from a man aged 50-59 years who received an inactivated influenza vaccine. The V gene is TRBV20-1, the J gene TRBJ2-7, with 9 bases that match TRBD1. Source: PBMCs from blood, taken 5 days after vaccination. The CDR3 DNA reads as TGCAGTGCTACCGGAGGGACAGGGTCCTACGAGCAGTACTTC. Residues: CSATGGTGSYEQYF.